This entry features one T cell receptor beta chain sequence. The antigen is unknown. The source of the sample is a study of blood T cells in healthy people across ages. Overall study: Through template switching, about one barcoded beta molecule was captured per two T cells, as measured in model experiments. Study-wide points: Any conclusive comparison of naive versus antigen-experienced cells was prevented by using unsorted PBMCs.

A sample-barcoded 5' primer and a J-beta primer mix were used in a second PCR of roughly 7 to 12 cycles. With 12 random nucleotides, a template-switch adaptor tagged each individual cDNA molecule. Using its own MiXCR run on the 5' RACE reads, TCRdb lists one record per CDR3 protein. The table has about 1.5 million distinct CDR3 sequences, approximately 43% seen once. The CDR3 spans 15 residues. Germline V gene lookup returns CDR1 SGDLS and CDR2 YYNGEE. The V end was cut by 0 bases, the J end by 2 bases, with 12 bases between. The specimen sequenced was blood. The clonotype comes from a woman in her late teens or twenties in good health. This sequence joins TRBV9 and TRBJ2-7, with D possibly being TRBD2 (6 bases). CDR3 protein: CASSVGGTTAYEQYF. The CDR3 DNA reads TGTGCCAGCAGCGTAGGCGGGACCACAGCCTACGAGCAGTACTTC.